This paragraph reports one T cell receptor beta chain. This was a survey-level run. The protocol was immunoSEQ multiplex PCR, while the TCRdb copy is restricted to in-frame clones and leaves out a portion. The profile covers some 8,200 clones, with nearly 90% appearing a single time and 50% taken by the ten largest. This record comes from a study of STAT5B mutations in CD4+ large granular lymphocyte leukemia. V lost 3 bases to trimming and J lost 1 base; unmatched junction nucleotides: 3. The germline V gene encodes CDR1 LNHDA and CDR2 SQIVND (reference sequence). CDR3 length equals 15 residues. The clonotype was recovered from a woman between 65 and 79 years old with CD4+ T-cell large granular lymphocyte leukemia. The V gene is TRBV19, the J gene TRBJ1-5, with 7 positions matching TRBD1. Sequenced sample: PBMCs. CDR3 amino acids: CASSISGGSNQPQHF. The CDR3 region has the DNA TGTGCCAGTAGTATTTCAGGGGGGAGCAATCAGCCCCAGCATTTT.